The present T cell receptor beta chain was sequenced within a study of blood T cell repertoires in COVID-19. About the research overall: Collection of acute and convalescent COVID-19 samples took place in the United States, Italy and Spain.

Clones were read by immunoSEQ multiplex PCR, and TCRdb kept only the in-frame ones, dropping some. Here the sample spans 150,000 to 200,000 clones, roughly 80% being singletons. After removal of 5 bases from V and 4 bases from J, the junction contained 10 bases not matched to a gene. This CDR3 contains 16 residues. In germline, CDR1 is SGHTA, CDR2 FQGNSA. Sequencing was carried out using peripheral blood. The chain carries TRBV7-2 and TRBJ2-2, with TRBD1 identical over 7 bases. This clonotype originated in a woman of 80 years or more with acute or convalescent COVID-19. DNA for the CDR3: TGTGCCAGCAGCCCAGGGGCACAGGGGTCCACCGGGGAGCTGTTTTTT. This translates into CASSPGAQGSTGELFF.